The source of this TCR beta chain is a study of early T cells in non-severe SARS-CoV-2 infection. At the level of the study: Investigators sequenced bulk RNA drawn from unsorted whole blood, and chains remained unpaired.

Germline V gives CDR1 SQVTM, CDR2 ANQGSEA. This CDR3 contains 17 residues. The V segment lost 6 bases and the J segment 4 bases; nucleotides outside the gene matches: 18. This clonotype appeared many times. What it binds is unknown. The library protocol tagged individual cDNA molecules with unique molecular identifiers. TCRdb processed the 5' RACE reads anew with MiXCR; each CDR3 protein has one entry. Among roughly 35,000 distinct CDR3 sequences listed, around 7% were seen once. Study-wide findings and caveats: VDJdb matches were skewed toward anti-spike CD8 T cell responses.

This TCR was sampled from an adult who was a healthcare worker with PCR-confirmed SARS-CoV-2 infection or an uninfected control (not recorded which). This chain uses TRBV29-1 with TRBJ1-1, with TRBD1 matching over 9 bases. Sequenced sample: whole blood. CDR3 coding DNA: TGCAGCGTCTACCTACTCTCACAGGGGGCGGCATTCACTGAAGCTTTCTTT. It codes for CSVYLLSQGAAFTEAFF.